This TCR beta chain was captured in a study of cytomegalovirus exposure and HLA in healthy donors (dated by TCRdb to between 2016 and 2019). Broadly, across the study: An earlier analysis of approximately 550 of the donors reported 250 to 300 Gb of sequence data and 100 million to 130 million unique TCR beta sequences from 150 million to 200 million T cells. Besides the first cohort of around 670 subjects, a separate validation cohort made up of 120 different subjects was used. The study aimed to test whether signatures of past pathogen exposure could be identified by cataloging public T cell receptors. Rather than using new phenotypic data, the later analysis identified candidate immune exposures from TCR beta sequences and from how often those sequences occurred across donors. All discovery cohort repertoires had been generated on a single sequencing platform. A later analysis re-analyzed previously published TCR beta repertoires from roughly 630 donors and added high-resolution HLA genotyping to study TCR occurrence patterns. The genetic ancestry cluster associated with self-reported Caucasian donors included about 81% of the roughly 410 genotyped donors. HLA typing included class I and class II loci at four-digit resolution. Among 300 to 450 genotyped donors of the cohort, an average of approximately 240,000 unique TCR beta nucleotide sequences were sequenced per donor, roughly 20% of them non-productive. The study profiled the T cell repertoires of under 850 subjects by immunosequencing and related them to cytomegalovirus serostatus. High-throughput TCR immunosequencing, statistical association of individual TCRs with disease status, and machine learning were combined to predict cytomegalovirus infection status. Donor age, sex, ethnicity and CMV serostatus were collected together with the repertoire data. Roughly five DR-DQ haplotypes were handled as single units for association and clustering because linkage in the cohort was strong. Roughly 320 gigabases of sequencing data and 75 million to 85 million unique TCR sequences made up an early release that covered 640 HLA-typed donors. A later genetic analysis took genome-wide SNP genotypes for about 55% of the roughly 670 donors and used that subset as a discovery cohort. An earlier analysis of several hundred of the donors applied high-throughput TCR beta sequencing to assess whether each TCR beta V gene segment acted as functional or pseudogenic. Typing coverage varied by locus: 629-630 donors for A, B, C, DRB1 and DQB1; around 560 for DQA1; approximately 610 for DPA1; more than 450 for DPB1. Study-wide findings and limitations: The cohort was sequenced for TCR beta chains only, and without alpha or paired-chain data the features that could be detected were limited. About 17 rarely observed V segments, including chromosome 9 orphons, were excluded from the earlier analysis of several hundred of the donors because counts were too low. A further reported finding was that TCR beta sequences accurately predicted the HLA-A and HLA-B alleles for most subjects in the first cohort. In a later analysis, several top co-occurrence clusters were reported to appear linked to parvovirus B19, influenza, CMV and Epstein-Barr virus. Because some donors lacked HLA typing at each locus, the association tests relied only on the typed subset. The study gave a list of around 170 TCR beta chains associated with cytomegalovirus. The authors suggested that the approach could potentially be extended to other disease states and immunological phenotypes. In a later genetic analysis, a missense DCLRE1C variant was associated with V-gene and J-gene trimming of TCR beta chains, and the association was replicated in an independent cohort. A group of highly shared sequence variants was considered likely to be a technical artifact of the sequencing pipeline. Cytomegalovirus status was reported to be diagnosed by the classifier with high specificity and sensitivity in both the original and validation cohorts. Sequencing depth was assumed to be roughly uniform across donors in the presence/absence analyses, though that assumption may not hold. In a later analysis, HLA-associated TCR beta chains showed more clonal expansion and lower generation probabilities than non-associated chains that were equally common. CMV serostatus was the only immune exposure information available for the cohort. Because the 87-base-pair reads could not distinguish some IMGT-functional V segments, including TRBV6-2 and TRBV6-3, those segments were excluded. At a false discovery rate of 0.05, a later analysis linked 16,000 or so TCR beta sequences to specific HLA alleles. Most TCR sequences were observed very rarely across donors, whereas some public TCRs were present in many individuals. In a later analysis, the rate of TCR association differed among HLA loci, with DRB1 alleles having the most associated TCRs and HLA-C alleles having the fewest. In vitro tests confirmed that a few of the cytomegalovirus-associated TCR beta chains recognize cytomegalovirus antigens. Broadly in line with IMGT annotations, most TCR beta V segments showed up in productive rearrangements about 87% or about 30% of the time in an earlier analysis of roughly 590 of the donors. Strong co-occurrence of HLA alleles, especially DR and DQ, made assigning TCR associations to individual alleles difficult. Correlated functional status among segregating V segments might be attributable to linkage disequilibrium, but an unknown experimental factor could not be ruled out. A later analysis found that most CMV-associated TCR beta chains appeared HLA-restricted, with HLA associations seemingly driven largely by CMV exposure. In a later genetic analysis, fewer N-insertions in productive TCRs were reported among donors in an Asian-associated ancestry cluster than the approximately 670-donor mean.

The library relied on the immunoSEQ multiplex PCR assay. For the multiplex PCR, a mixture combining 60 forward primers for TCR Vbeta segments and 13 reverse primers for TCR Jbeta segments was used. The CDR3 region of rearranged TCR beta genes was amplified from genomic DNA by a multiplex PCR assay. The amplified TCR beta libraries were sequenced on the Illumina HiSeq System as 87-base-pair reads. The study's processing was this. A later analysis tallied around 87 million unique TCR beta chains across the 700 or so repertoires, and roughly 11 million of those chains were shared by two or more donors. To remove PCR and sequencing errors, raw reads were error-corrected and collapsed into unique sequences using a nearest-neighbor algorithm that merged closely related sequences. Alignment of CDR3 sequences to IMGT reference sequences was used to assign V, D and J gene segments. For a sequence to be retained, a match of at least six nucleotides was required to both a V gene segment and a J gene segment. Rearrangements were called productive when the CDR3 lacked stop codons and stayed in frame with V and J; all others were non-productive. Following IMGT convention, CDR3 was defined as the stretch from the second conserved V-encoded cysteine to the conserved J-encoded phenylalanine. Sequences without an unambiguous match to a single V gene segment were excluded from the earlier analysis of about 600 of the donors. In an earlier analysis of about 590 of the donors, a V segment was called functional when productive rearrangements were above 56.7%, and segregating when the standard deviation between donors exceeded 5%. To diagnose cytomegalovirus status from the catalog of TCR beta chain sequences, a statistical classification framework was built. In a later analysis, TCR nucleotide sequences were compared against IMGT/GENE-DB human TR gene sequences so that V and J genes could be assigned. In a later analysis, CDR3 sequences and most-parsimonious VDJ recombination scenarios were assigned using the TCRdist pipeline. In a later analysis, each TCR beta chain was defined by its CDR3 amino acid sequence together with its V-gene family, and reads without a unique V-gene family were excluded. To address suspected cross-contamination and a sequencing artifact, a later analysis removed several hundred highly shared, low-generation-probability nucleotide sequences. A later analysis calculated a clonal expansion index for each public chain from normalized within-repertoire ranks of inferred template counts. In a later analysis, generation probabilities were computed with a VDJ recombination model fitted to out-of-frame rearrangements, and the resulting probabilities were checked against IGoR. In a later analysis, hypergeometric tests were used to score TCR-TCR, TCR-HLA and TCR-CMV co-occurrence, with a repertoire-size bias correction applied to TCR pairs. To estimate false discovery rates, a later analysis permuted the HLA or CMV assignments 20 times. A later analysis grouped co-occurring TCRs with DBSCAN, adding TCRdist sequence similarity when clustering within HLA-allele-positive subsets. Co-occurrence clustering excluded repertoires with fewer than 30,000 or more than 120,000 public chains, plus five with anomalous nucleotide sharing. TCRdb's version of the immuneACCESS table is confined to in-frame rearrangements and falls short of the full clone set. An unresolved V gene accounts for under half of the shortfall where checked; the remainder is of unknown origin. That table furnishes V, J and clone size, whereas the DNA furnished D and trimming. For this sample the table gives 200,000 to 250,000 clones, of which approximately 78% were detected only once. 2.5% to 3.5% of the sample goes to the ten largest clones.

On this clone itself: The target of this receptor is not known. The sample holds no much larger clone one base away, and base qualities are not on file.

In the germline V gene (reference sequence), CDR1 corresponds to MNHEY and CDR2 to SMNVEV. The germline ends are 11 bases apart after V is trimmed by 5 bases and J by 4 bases. Reading from cysteine to phenylalanine, the CDR3 counts 14 amino acids. The only DNA kept is the CDR3, 42 bases in frame from the first base. The cohort was made up of about 610 healthy bone marrow donors. At the time of sampling, all cohort members were nominally healthy, though unrecorded immune exposures were likely present. The donor was CMV seronegative and was included in the group of 352 seronegative cohort members. A peripheral blood sample was collected from each donor, and TCR beta sequencing was performed on peripheral blood mononuclear cells. Genomic DNA extraction from the blood cell samples was performed with the Qiagen DNeasy Blood Extraction Kit.

The source is a woman aged 40 to 50 in good health and CMV-seronegative. Sequencing was carried out using PBMCs. The chain joins TRBV27 to TRBJ2-2; the D gene lacks a confident call. The CDR3 here reads CASSSRVGTGELFF. In nucleotides, the sequence is TGTGCCAGCAGTAGTCGGGTCGGCACCGGGGAGCTGTTTTTT.